The next 16 T cell receptor beta chains were all read from a single sample in a study of CD8 T cells in Susac syndrome. Random hexamers were used to reverse transcribe an amount of about 0.45 to 1 ug RNA. One entry per CDR3 protein, called by TCRdb with MiXCR from the immunoSEQ multiplex PCR reads. The table includes 150,000 to 200,000 distinct CDR3 sequences, around 95% detected once. Sequenced material: CD4+ T cells from PBMCs. These receptors were obtained from a human donor with multiple sclerosis.

This chain uses TRBV3-1 with TRBJ2-7; D possibly corresponds to TRBD2 (5 bases). V was pared by 3 bases and J by 4 bases, with 10 bases between. The CDR3 sequence is 13 residues long. Germline values: CDR1 LGHDT, CDR2 YNNKEL (reference sequence). CDR3: CASSHPTGYEQYF. The CDR3 nucleotides are TGTGCCAGCAGCCATCCAACGGGGTACGAGCAGTACTTC.

The rearrangement links TRBV25-1 to TRBJ2-7; TRBD1 matches 8 bases. V was clipped by 2 bases and J by 7 bases; unmatched bases: 10. Germline CDR1 is MGHDK and CDR2 is SYGVNS. The CDR3 contains 15 residues. CDR3 in amino acids: CASSEQGARIGEQYF. The CDR3 DNA reads as TGTGCCAGCAGTGAACAGGGGGCGAGAATTGGGGAGCAGTACTTC.

A single count supports this clonotype. The chain combines TRBV6-1 with TRBJ2-5; no clear D gene. The germline V gene encodes CDR1 MNHNS and CDR2 SASEGT. This CDR3 region has 11 residues. The germline V and J ends were trimmed by 2 bases and 9 bases, with 7 bases remaining between them. The CDR3 sequence: CASSEHQAQYF. The CDR3 DNA sequence: TGTGCCAGCAGTGAACACCAGGCCCAGTACTTC.

The chain employs TRBV5-4 and TRBJ2-3; the match to TRBD2 covers 9 bases. CDR1 and CDR2 from the germline V gene are SGHNT and YYREEE (reference sequence). V was pared by 0 bases and J by 0 bases, with 8 bases of the junction left unmatched. This CDR3 has 18 amino acids. The DNA for the CDR3 is TGTGCCAGCAGCTTGGGGCTAGCGGGAACGACTAGCACAGATACGCAGTATTTT. Its translation: CASSLGLAGTTSTDTQYF. Supplemented by reference TRBV5-4 and TRBJ2-3, the full variable domain reads ETGVTQSPTHLIKTRGQQVTLRCSSQSGHNTVSWYQQALGQGPQFIFQYYREEENGRGNFPPRFSGLQFPNYSSELNVNALELDDSALYLCASSLGLAGTTSTDTQYFGPGTRLTVL.

The rearrangement links TRBV29-1 to TRBJ1-1; no clear D gene. V shed 6 bases and J shed 1 base, with 9 bases lying between them. The CDR3 contains 12 residues. Germline lookup yields CDR1 SQVTM and CDR2 ANQGSEA. The CDR3 protein is CSVAHGNTEAFF. In DNA form, the CDR3 reads TGCAGCGTGGCACACGGGAACACTGAAGCTTTCTTT. Looking up the rest from reference TRBV29-1 and TRBJ1-1 gives the full variable domain: SAVISQKPSRDICQRGTSLTIQCQVDSQVTMMFWYRQQPGQSLTLIATANQGSEATYESGFVIDKFPISRPNLTFSTLTVSNMSPEDSSIYLCSVAHGNTEAFFGQGTRLTVV.

V and J are TRBV30 and TRBJ2-7, with D possibly being TRBD2 (5 bases). The CDR3 has 12 amino acids. Germline CDR1 GTSNPN, CDR2 SVGIG (reference sequence). The germline V and J ends were trimmed by 5 bases and 0 bases, with 8 bases remaining between them. The CDR3 region has the DNA TGTGCCTGGGGCCGGGACTCCTACGAGCAGTACTTC. Encoded protein: CAWGRDSYEQYF.

This chain joins TRBV15 and TRBJ1-2, with D possibly matching TRBD1 (6 bases). The ends were cut back, 0 bases at V and 4 bases at J, with 21 bases in the middle. The CDR3 loop spans 18 amino acids. Looked up from germline, CDR1 is LNHNV and CDR2 is YYDKDF (reference sequence). Here the CDR3 reads CATSREGAGAHGAYGYTF. CDR3 DNA: TGTGCCACCAGCAGAGAGGGGGCAGGGGCCCATGGGGCCTATGGCTACACCTTC.

This clonotype showed up just once. This sequence joins TRBV18 and TRBJ2-1; the match to TRBD1 covers 12 bases. The CDR3 is 14 amino acids. The germline CDR1 and CDR2 sequences are KGHSH and LQKENI. Trimming at V came to 3 bases and at J to 8 bases, leaving 2 bases not matched to a gene. As DNA, the CDR3 is TGTGCCAGCTCACCCGGGACAGGGGGCGATGAGCAGTTCTTC. This gives the protein CASSPGTGGDEQFF. The full variable domain, rest sourced from reference TRBV18 and TRBJ2-1, is NAGVMQNPRHLVRRRGQEARLRCSPMKGHSHVYWYRQLPEEGLKFMVYLQKENIIDESGMPKERFSAEFPKEGPSILRIQQVVRGDSAAYFCASSPGTGGDEQFFGPGTRLTVL.

The V and J genes are TRBV1 and TRBJ2-5. TRBV1 is recorded as a pseudogene. CDR3 length: 10 residues. This chain's CDR3 is CTSTKTPQYF. CDR3 nucleotide sequence: TGCACCAGCACCAAAACTCCCCAGTACTTC.

This chain connects TRBV6-6 to TRBJ2-1; D may be TRBD2 (5 bases). V dropped 8 bases and J dropped 0 bases, with 8 bases sitting between them. The CDR3 loop spans 13 amino acids. From germline, CDR1 is MNHNY and CDR2 SVGAGI (reference sequence). The CDR3: CASQADSYNEQFF. CDR3 DNA sequence: TGTGCCAGCCAAGCGGACTCCTACAATGAGCAGTTCTTC.

J is TRBJ2-1 and V is TRBV3-1; no clear D gene. Germline CDR1 LGHDT, CDR2 YNNKEL (reference sequence). CDR3 length: 15 amino acids. Trimming left V 1 base short and J 5 bases short, with 12 bases between. The CDR3 DNA reads as TGTGCCAGCAGCCAAGCGGCCCTACAACACAATGAGCAGTTCTTC. Translating gives CASSQAALQHNEQFF.

The rearrangement uses TRBV29-1 and TRBJ1-2; no clear D gene. This CDR3 is built from 12 residues. Germline CDR1 is SQVTM and CDR2 is ANQGSEA. The V gene lost 4 bases and the J gene lost 4 bases, with 10 bases spanning the gap. Here the CDR3 DNA reads TGCAGCGTTGGTGAGGGAATCTATGGCTACACCTTC. Its protein is CSVGEGIYGYTF.

The chain recombines TRBV3-1 with TRBJ1-5, with 12 bases that match TRBD1. The CDR3 has 14 amino acids. Germline-derived CDR1 and CDR2 are LGHDT and YNNKEL (reference sequence). Trimming took 4 bases from V and 7 from J; bases not matched to a gene: 2. CDR3 nucleotides: TGTGCCAGCAGCCTAGGGACAGGGGGCCAGCCCCAGCATTTT. Its protein product is CASSLGTGGQPQHF.

V is TRBV3-1 and J is TRBJ2-1, with unresolved D. This CDR3 contains 14 residues. The ends were cut back, 0 bases at V and 6 bases at J, with 9 bases in the middle. Germline assignment: CDR1 LGHDT and CDR2 YNNKEL (reference sequence). In DNA, the CDR3 is TGTGCCAGCAGCCAAGATATGGTCCCCAATGAGCAGTTCTTC. It encodes CASSQDMVPNEQFF.

The chain joins TRBV20-1 to TRBJ1-2; D is possibly TRBD1 (5 bases). V dropped 4 bases and J dropped 2 bases, with 11 bases sitting between them. This CDR3 has 13 residues. CDR1 is DFQATT and CDR2 is SNEGSKA in the germline V gene (reference sequence). CDR3: CSATRDENYGYTF. DNA for the CDR3: TGCAGTGCTACCCGGGACGAGAACTATGGCTACACCTTC.

V gene TRBV24-1 combines with J gene TRBJ2-7; D gene unclear. The CDR3 runs 13 residues. Trimming pared 1 base from V and 6 bases from J, leaving 9 bases between. Germline V lookup: CDR1 KGHDR, CDR2 SFDVKD. Here the CDR3 DNA reads TGTGCCACCAGTGATTTCAGCCGGAGCGAGCAGTACTTC. It translates to CATSDFSRSEQYF.